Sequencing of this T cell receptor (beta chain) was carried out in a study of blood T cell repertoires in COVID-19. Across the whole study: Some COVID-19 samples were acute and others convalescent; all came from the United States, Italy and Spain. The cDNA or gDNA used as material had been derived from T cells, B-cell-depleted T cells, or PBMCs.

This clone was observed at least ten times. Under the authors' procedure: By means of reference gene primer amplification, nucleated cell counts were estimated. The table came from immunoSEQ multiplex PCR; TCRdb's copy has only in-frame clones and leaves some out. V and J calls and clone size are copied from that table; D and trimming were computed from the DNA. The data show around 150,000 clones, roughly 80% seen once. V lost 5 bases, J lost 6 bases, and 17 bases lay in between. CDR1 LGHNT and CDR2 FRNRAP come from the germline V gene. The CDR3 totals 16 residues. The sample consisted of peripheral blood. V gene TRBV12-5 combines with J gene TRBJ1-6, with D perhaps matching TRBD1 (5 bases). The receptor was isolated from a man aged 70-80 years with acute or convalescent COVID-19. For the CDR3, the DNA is TGTGCTAGTGGTGGTGGGCTCGGACAACCTAATTCACCCCTCCACTTT. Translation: CASGGGLGQPNSPLHF.